This T cell receptor beta chain was found in a study of identical twins. From the 5' RACE reads, TCRdb called clonotypes with MiXCR, one entry per CDR3 protein. The sample carries some 440,000 distinct CDR3 sequences, approximately 24% recorded once. The same data also contributed to another study, on T cells expressing NK-cell markers.

The receptor comes from a woman in her late teens or twenties in good health. Sequencing was carried out using CD4+ T cells sorted from blood.

CDR3 region: CASSTVGQAGELFF. CDR3 DNA sequence: TGTGCCAGCAGTACCGTGGGACAGGCCGGGGAGCTGTTTTTT. J is TRBJ2-2 and V is TRBV7-2, with 8 bases lining up with TRBD1. Germline assignment: CDR1 SGHTA and CDR2 FQGNSA. This CDR3 is built from 14 residues. Unmatched junction bases numbered 6, after V lost 6 bases and J lost 6 bases.